This T cell receptor (beta chain) was obtained from a study of tumor-infiltrating lymphocytes in primary liver carcinoma listed by TCRdb under 2017. With respect to the entire study: The five patients, three men and two women aged 30 to 69 years, had hepatocellular carcinoma (four) or combined HCC and intrahepatic cholangiocarcinoma (one). The tumors of the five patients were staged as T1-T3 N0M0, with maximum diameters ranging from roughly 4 to 10 cm. Samples yielded roughly 3.5 to 7.5 million productive TCRbeta reads; read depth did not differ significantly between tissue types. The study combined TCRbeta repertoire sequencing, expression microarrays and whole-exome sequencing across five regions of each liver tumor, with adjacent normal tissue and blood. A total of roughly 35 specimens from 5 patients underwent TCRbeta repertoire sequencing, comprising about 25 tumor regions, 5 adjacent noncancerous liver tissues and 5 peripheral blood samples. To link TCRbeta repertoire diversity to the local molecular phenotype, the roughly 23 tumor region samples were profiled with Agilent mRNA microarrays. Technical replicate repertoires showed high reproducibility, with mean shared-clone rates about 0.92 and correlation coefficients above 0.95. Here is what the overall study found, with its caveats: Only roughly 7-24% of top clones appeared in all five regions of a tumor, which suggests that tumor-infiltrating T cells are spatially heterogeneous. With just a few patients in the study, the authors point out that the findings should be validated in a larger study. Comparison of CD4+ and CD8+ T cell repertoires was precluded by the use of bulk unsorted samples. Only the TCR beta chain was sequenced, so true repertoire diversity is likely underestimated because unpaired alpha chains were not captured. Compared with blood, tumors had a significantly larger share of the repertoire taken up by the top 250 clones (p = 0.039). Repertoire overlap was higher between tumor regions (mean around 36%) than tumor-adjacent (approximately 17%) or tumor-blood (14%) pairs, consistent with antigen-driven expansion.

Total RNA and DNA were co-extracted from 20-30 mg of bulk tissue with the AllPrep DNA/RNA mini kit, without cell sorting. Roughly five patients with histopathologically diagnosed primary liver carcinoma underwent surgical resection in China between 2015 and March 2016. At the time of sampling, the patients were treatment-naive and had chronic HBV infection. Each tumor was sampled at five spatially separated regions: the tumor centre plus the superior, inferior, left-lateral and right-lateral poles. According to histology, viable tumor cells made up more than 75% of every tumor sample. Fresh tumor and adjacent tissue pieces were bisected, with one half stored in RNAlater at -80 degrees C and the other half sent for histology. V is reduced by 3 bases and J by 8 bases, leaving a spacing of 14 bases between them. CDR1 and CDR2, looked up from the germline V gene, are SGDLS and YYNGEE. Including cysteine and phenylalanine, the CDR3 has 14 amino acids. The sequence is cut down to CDR3 DNA, 42 bases in frame from base 1.

Starting from around 500 ng total RNA, TCRbeta-specific cDNA was produced by reverse transcription with a constant-region primer and ProtoScript II reverse transcriptase. Three nested multiplex PCR rounds, following a slightly modified ARM-PCR procedure, were used to build the TCRbeta libraries. Multiplex TRBV1-TRBV30 forward primers and a Cbeta reverse primer were used in the first two PCR rounds, each of which was run for around 10 cycles. Sample barcodes and Illumina adapters were added in a final 25-cycle PCR using Deep VentR polymerase. Before sequencing, amplicons of 200-500 bp were gel-purified using a QIAquick gel extraction kit. TCRbeta amplicons were sequenced on an Illumina HiSeq 2500 with 250-bp paired-end reads. The original methods were these. Reads were quality-trimmed with Trimmomatic v0.33, and paired reads were merged with FLASH v1.2.11 to recover full CDR3 sequences. V, D and J germline segments were assigned to the rearranged TCRbeta sequences by MiGEC v1.2.1b. Clonotype statistics and Shannon-Wiener diversity indices were calculated with VDJtools v1.0.0. To cut down on sampling bias, every analysis after diversity analysis relied on just the 250 most abundant clonotypes from each sample. Through fastp at Q25 and MiXCR, TCRdb rebuilt clones from the public reads, retaining in-frame beta chains. Each entry is one CDR3 protein sequence, shown with its most common DNA and genes. It is TCRdb's table, rather than the study itself, that gives the V and J calls and clone size. This sample lists fewer than 250,000 distinct CDR3 sequences; 70% to 90% were detected once. The ten most abundant clones make up over 15% of the sample.

This clonotype appeared a single time. What this receptor recognizes is not known. Within one base of it there is no much larger clone, and no base qualities were kept. Resting on one read, the evidence is weak. Sample: tumor tissue from primary liver carcinoma. Recombination connected TRBV9 to TRBJ1-4; too little of a D gene remains to name it. The TCR originated in a man aged 35-49 years with primary liver carcinoma and hepatitis B virus infection. Here the CDR3 is given as CASSAQMGIEKLFF. The DNA sequence is as follows: TGTGCCAGCAGCGCCCAAATGGGTATCGAAAAACTGTTTTTT.